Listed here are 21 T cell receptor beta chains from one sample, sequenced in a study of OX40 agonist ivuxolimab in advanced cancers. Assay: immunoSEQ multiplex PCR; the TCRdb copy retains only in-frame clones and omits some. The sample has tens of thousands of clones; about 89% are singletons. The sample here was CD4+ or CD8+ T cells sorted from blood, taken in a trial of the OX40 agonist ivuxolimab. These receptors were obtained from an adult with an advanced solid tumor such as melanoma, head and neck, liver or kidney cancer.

This CDR3 reads CASSPGLAMNTGELFF. The CDR3 DNA sequence: TGTGCCAGCAGCCCGGGACTAGCGATGAACACCGGGGAGCTGTTTTTT. The V and J genes are TRBV27 and TRBJ2-2, with 10 bases aligning to TRBD2. This CDR3 is built from 16 residues. Germline lookup yields CDR1 MNHEY and CDR2 SMNVEV (reference sequence). Germline trimming cut 6 bases from V and 1 base from J; bases unmatched to any gene: 5.

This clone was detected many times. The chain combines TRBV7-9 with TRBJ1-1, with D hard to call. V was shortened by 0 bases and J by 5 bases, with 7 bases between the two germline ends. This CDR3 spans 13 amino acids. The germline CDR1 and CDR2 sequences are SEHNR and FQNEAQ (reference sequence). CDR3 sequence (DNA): TGTGCCAGCAGCTTAGCGTTGAGTACTGAAGCTTTCTTT. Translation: CASSLALSTEAFF.

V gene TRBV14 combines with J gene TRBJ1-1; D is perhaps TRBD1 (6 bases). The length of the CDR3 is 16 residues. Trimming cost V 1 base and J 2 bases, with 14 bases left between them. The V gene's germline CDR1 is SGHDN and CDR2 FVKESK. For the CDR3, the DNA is TGTGCCAGCAGCCAAGTGGCGCACAGGGTCAACACTGAAGCTTTCTTT. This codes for CASSQVAHRVNTEAFF.

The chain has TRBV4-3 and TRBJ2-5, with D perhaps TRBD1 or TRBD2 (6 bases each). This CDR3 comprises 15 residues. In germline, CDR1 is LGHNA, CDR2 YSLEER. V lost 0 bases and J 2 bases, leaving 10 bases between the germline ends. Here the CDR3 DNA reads TGCGCCAGCAGCCAAGAAAGGGGGGCGCAAGAGACCCAGTACTTC. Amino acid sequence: CASSQERGAQETQYF.

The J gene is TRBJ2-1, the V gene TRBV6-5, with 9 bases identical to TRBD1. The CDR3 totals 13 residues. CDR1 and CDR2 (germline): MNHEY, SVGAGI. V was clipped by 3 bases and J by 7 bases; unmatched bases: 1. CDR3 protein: CASSYGQGNEQFF. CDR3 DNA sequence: TGTGCCAGCAGTTATGGACAGGGGAATGAGCAGTTCTTC.

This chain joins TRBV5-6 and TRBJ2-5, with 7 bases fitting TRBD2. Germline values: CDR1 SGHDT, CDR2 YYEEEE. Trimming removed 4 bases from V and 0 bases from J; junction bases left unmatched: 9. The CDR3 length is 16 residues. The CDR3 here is CASSPLGTTYQETQYF. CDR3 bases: TGTGCCAGCAGCCCATTAGGGACTACGTACCAAGAGACCCAGTACTTC.

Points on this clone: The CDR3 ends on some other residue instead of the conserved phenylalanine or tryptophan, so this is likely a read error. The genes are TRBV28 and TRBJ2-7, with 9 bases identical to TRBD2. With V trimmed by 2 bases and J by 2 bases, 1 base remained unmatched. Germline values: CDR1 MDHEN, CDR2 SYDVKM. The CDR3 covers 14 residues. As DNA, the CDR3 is TGTGCCAGCAGTTTACGCGGGAGGGCCTACGAGCAGTACTCC. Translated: CASSLRGRAYEQYS.

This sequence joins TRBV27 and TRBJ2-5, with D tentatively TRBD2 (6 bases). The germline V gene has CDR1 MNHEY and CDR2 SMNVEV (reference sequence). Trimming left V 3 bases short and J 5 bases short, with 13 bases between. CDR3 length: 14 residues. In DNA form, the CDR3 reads TGTGCCAGCAGTTTGGGGCGGGACTGGGAGACCCAGTACTTC. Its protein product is CASSLGRDWETQYF.

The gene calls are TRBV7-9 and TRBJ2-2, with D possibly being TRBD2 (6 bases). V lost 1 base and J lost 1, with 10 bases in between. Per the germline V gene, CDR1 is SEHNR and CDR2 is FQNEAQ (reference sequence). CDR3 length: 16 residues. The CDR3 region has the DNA TGTGCCAGCAGCTTAGTCGACGGGGGGAACACCGGGGAGCTGTTTTTT. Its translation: CASSLVDGGNTGELFF.

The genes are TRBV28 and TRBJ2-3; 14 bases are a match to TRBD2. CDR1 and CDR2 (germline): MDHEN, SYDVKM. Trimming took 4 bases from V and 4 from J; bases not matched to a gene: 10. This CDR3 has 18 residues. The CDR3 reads CASSSVPGLAGVADTQYF. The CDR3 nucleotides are TGTGCCAGCAGTTCAGTCCCGGGACTAGCGGGAGTGGCAGATACGCAGTATTTT.

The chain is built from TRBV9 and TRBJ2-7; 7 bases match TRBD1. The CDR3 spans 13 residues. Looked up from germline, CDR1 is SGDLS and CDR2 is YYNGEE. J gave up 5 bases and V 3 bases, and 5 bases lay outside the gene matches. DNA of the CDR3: TGTGCCAGCAGCGCCCAACAGGGGAACGAGCAGTACTTC. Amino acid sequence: CASSAQQGNEQYF.

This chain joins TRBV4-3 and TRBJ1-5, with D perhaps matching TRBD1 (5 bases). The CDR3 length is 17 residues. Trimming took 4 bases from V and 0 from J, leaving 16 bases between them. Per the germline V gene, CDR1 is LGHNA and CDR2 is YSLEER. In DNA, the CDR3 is TGCGCCAGCAGCCTCTCGCGGGGCAGCGTTAGCAATCAGCCCCAGCATTTT. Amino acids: CASSLSRGSVSNQPQHF.

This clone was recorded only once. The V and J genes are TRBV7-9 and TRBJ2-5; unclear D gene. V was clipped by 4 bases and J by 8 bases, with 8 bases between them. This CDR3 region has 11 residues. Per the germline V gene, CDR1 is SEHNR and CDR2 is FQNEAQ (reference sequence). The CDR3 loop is CASSSLSTQYF. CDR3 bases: TGTGCCAGCAGCTCTCTGAGTACCCAGTACTTC.

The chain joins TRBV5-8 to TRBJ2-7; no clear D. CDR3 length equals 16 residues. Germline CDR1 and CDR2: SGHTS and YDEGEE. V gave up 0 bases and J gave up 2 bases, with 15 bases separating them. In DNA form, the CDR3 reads TGTGCCAGCAGCTTGGTATACTTTGAGTCCACCTACGAGCAGTACTTC. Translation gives CASSLVYFESTYEQYF.

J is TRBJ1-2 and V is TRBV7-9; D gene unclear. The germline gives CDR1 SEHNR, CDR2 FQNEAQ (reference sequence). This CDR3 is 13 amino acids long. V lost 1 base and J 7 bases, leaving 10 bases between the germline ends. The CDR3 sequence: CASSLGTLGGYTF. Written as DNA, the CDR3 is TGTGCCAGCAGCTTAGGAACGCTCGGTGGCTACACCTTC.

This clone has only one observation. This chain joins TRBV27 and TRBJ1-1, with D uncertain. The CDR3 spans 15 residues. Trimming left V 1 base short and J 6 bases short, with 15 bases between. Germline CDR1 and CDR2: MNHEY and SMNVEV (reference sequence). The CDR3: CASSLWREKAAEAFF. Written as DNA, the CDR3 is TGTGCCAGCAGTTTATGGCGGGAAAAGGCCGCTGAAGCTTTCTTT.

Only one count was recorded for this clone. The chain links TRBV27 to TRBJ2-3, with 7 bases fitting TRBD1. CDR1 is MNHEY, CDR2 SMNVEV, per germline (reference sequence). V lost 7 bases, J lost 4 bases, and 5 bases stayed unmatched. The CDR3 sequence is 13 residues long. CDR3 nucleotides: TGTGCCAGCAAAGACAGGGCCCCAGATACGCAGTATTTT. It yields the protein CASKDRAPDTQYF.

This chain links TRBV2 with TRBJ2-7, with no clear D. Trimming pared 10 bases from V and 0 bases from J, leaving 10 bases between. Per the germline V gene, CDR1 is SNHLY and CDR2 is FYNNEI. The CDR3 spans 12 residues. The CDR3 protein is CATERLSYEQYF. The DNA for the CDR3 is TGTGCCACCGAGAGGCTCTCCTACGAGCAGTACTTC.

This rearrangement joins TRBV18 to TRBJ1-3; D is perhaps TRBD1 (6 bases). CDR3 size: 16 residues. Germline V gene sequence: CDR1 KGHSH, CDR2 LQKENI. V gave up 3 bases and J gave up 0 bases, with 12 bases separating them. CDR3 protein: CASSPGGAHSGNTIYF. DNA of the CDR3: TGTGCCAGCTCACCCGGGGGCGCGCACTCTGGAAACACCATATATTTT.

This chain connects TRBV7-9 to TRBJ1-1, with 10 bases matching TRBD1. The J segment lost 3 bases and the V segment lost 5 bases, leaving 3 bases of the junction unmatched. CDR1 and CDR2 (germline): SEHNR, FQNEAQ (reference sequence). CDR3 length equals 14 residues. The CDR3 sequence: CASSPGTGDTEAFF. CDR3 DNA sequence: TGTGCCAGCAGCCCCGGGACAGGGGACACTGAAGCTTTCTTT.

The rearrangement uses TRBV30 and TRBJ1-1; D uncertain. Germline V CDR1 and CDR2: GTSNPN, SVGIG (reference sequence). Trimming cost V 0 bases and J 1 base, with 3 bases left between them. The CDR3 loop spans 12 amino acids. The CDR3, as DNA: TGTGCCTGGAGTGTATGGAACACTGAAGCTTTCTTT. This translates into CAWSVWNTEAFF.